This paragraph reports one T cell receptor (beta chain). This record comes from a study of blood T cell repertoires in COVID-19. In the study overall: Donors in the United States, Italy and Spain gave samples during acute or convalescent COVID-19.

TCRdb's table, derived via immunoSEQ multiplex PCR, lists solely in-frame clones and lacks some. The sample lists 80,000 to 100,000 clones, around nine tenths seen once, with about 19% in the top ten. The CDR3 consists of 17 residues. CDR1 is SGDLS, CDR2 YYNGEE, per germline. V lost 3 bases and J lost 4, with 19 bases in between. Sequencing was carried out using peripheral blood. The V call is TRBV9, the J call TRBJ2-2, with D tentatively TRBD2 (7 bases). This clonotype was sampled from a woman older than 75 with acute or convalescent COVID-19. The CDR3 region has the DNA TGTGCCAGCAGCGGATACTACGGGGGGCTAGGCACCGGGGAGCTGTTTTTT. Amino acid sequence: CASSGYYGGLGTGELFF.